In this sample, the clone carrying this TCR beta chain turned up once. TCRdb keeps only in-frame clones here, not all; method: immunoSEQ multiplex PCR. In the table there are about 220,000 clones, about 83% of which are singletons. The CDR3 is 14 residues long. V gave up 3 bases and J gave up 6 bases, with 14 bases separating them. Per germline, CDR1 MNHEY and CDR2 SMNVEV (reference sequence). The data were obtained in a study of blood T cell repertoires in COVID-19. The receptor comes from a woman in her forties who had recovered from COVID-19. Sequencing was done on a sample of PBMCs or T cells enriched from blood (not recorded which). The chain recombines TRBV27 with TRBJ1-1; no clear D gene. Written as DNA, the CDR3 is TGTGCCAGCAGTTTGCGGGCAACGCTCTCTGAAGCTTTCTTT. It translates to CASSLRATLSEAFF.